Following are 2 T cell receptor beta chains from one sample sequenced in a study of cytomegalovirus exposure and HLA in healthy donors. PCR used 60 Vbeta primers and 13 Jbeta primers. The repertoire was sequenced with immunoSEQ multiplex PCR; TCRdb's copy has only in-frame clones and lacks some. The data contain over 100,000 clones, about 79% of them singletons. Input material: PBMCs. The source of these receptors is a man aged 60-69 years in good health and CMV-seropositive.

The chain links TRBV5-4 to TRBJ1-6; D unresolved. Germline lookup yields CDR1 SGHNT and CDR2 YYREEE (reference sequence). CDR3 length: 15 residues. V was pared by 0 bases and J by 8 bases, with 12 bases between. The CDR3 reads CASSLGALQDSPLHF. The CDR3, as DNA: TGTGCCAGCAGCTTGGGGGCCCTTCAGGATTCACCCCTCCACTTT.

A single count supports this clone. The chain employs TRBV11-2 and TRBJ1-1; 10 bases line up with TRBD1. Germline loops: CDR1 SGHAT, CDR2 FQNNGV. The CDR3 length is 16 residues. V lost 5 bases to trimming and J lost 7 bases; unmatched junction nucleotides: 13. The CDR3 nucleotides read TGTGCCAGCAGCCCCGGGCTAAGACAGGGGGCCGGTGAAGCTTTCTTT. It codes for CASSPGLRQGAGEAFF. Full variable domain (missing parts from reference TRBV11-2 and TRBJ1-1): EAGVAQSPRYKIIEKRQSVAFWCNPISGHATLYWYQQILGQGPKLLIQFQNNGVVDDSQLPKDRFSAERLKGVDSTLKIQPAKLEDSAVYLCASSPGLRQGAGEAFFGQGTRLTVV.